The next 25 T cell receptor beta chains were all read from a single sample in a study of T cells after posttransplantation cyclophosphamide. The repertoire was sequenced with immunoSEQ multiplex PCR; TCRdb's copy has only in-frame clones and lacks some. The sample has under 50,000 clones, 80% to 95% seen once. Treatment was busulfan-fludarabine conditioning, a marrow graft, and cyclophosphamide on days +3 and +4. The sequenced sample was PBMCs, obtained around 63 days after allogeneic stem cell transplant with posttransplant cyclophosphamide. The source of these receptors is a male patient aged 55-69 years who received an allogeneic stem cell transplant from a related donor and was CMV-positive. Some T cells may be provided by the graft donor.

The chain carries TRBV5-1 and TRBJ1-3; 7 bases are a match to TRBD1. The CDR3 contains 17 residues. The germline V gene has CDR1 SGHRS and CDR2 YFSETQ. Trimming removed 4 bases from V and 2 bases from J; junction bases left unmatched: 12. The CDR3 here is CASSRDPNRGTGNTIYF. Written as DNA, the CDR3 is TGCGCCAGCAGCCGAGACCCGAACAGGGGAACTGGAAACACCATATATTTT. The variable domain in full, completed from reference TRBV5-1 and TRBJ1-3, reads KAGVTQTPRYLIKTRGQQVTLSCSPISGHRSVSWYQQTPGQGLQFLFEYFSETQRNKGNFPGRFSGRQFSNSRSEMNVSTLELGDSALYLCASSRDPNRGTGNTIYFGEGSWLTVV.

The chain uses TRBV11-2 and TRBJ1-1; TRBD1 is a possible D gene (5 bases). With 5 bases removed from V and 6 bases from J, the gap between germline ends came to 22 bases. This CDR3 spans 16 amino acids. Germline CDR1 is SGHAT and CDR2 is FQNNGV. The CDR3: CASSPQTRRGNAEAFF. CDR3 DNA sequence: TGTGCCAGCAGCCCTCAAACCAGGAGGGGTAACGCTGAAGCTTTCTTT.

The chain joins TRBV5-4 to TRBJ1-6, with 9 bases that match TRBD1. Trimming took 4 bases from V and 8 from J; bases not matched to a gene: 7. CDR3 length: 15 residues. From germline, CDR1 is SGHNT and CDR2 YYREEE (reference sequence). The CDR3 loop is CASSLRTGDYSPLHF. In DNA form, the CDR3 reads TGTGCCAGCAGCCTCCGGACAGGGGATTATTCACCCCTCCACTTT.

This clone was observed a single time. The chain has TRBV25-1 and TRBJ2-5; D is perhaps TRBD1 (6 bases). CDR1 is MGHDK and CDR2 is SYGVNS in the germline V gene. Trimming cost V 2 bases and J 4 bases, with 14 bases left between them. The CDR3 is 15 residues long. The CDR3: CASSEVAGVRETQYF. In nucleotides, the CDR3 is TGTGCCAGCAGTGAAGTGGCAGGGGTTCGAGAGACCCAGTACTTC.

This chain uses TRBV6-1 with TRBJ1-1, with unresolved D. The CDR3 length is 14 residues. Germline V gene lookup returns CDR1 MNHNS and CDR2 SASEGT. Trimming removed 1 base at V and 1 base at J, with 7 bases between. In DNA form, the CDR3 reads TGTGCCAGCAGTGAAGATGGCCGGAACACTGAAGCTTTCTTT. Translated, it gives CASSEDGRNTEAFF.

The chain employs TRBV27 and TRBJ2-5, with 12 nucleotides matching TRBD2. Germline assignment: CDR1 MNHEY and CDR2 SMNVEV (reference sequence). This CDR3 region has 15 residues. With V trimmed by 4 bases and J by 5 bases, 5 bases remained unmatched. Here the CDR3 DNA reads TGTGCCAGCAGTTCGCCTAGCGGGGGGGCCGAGACCCAGTACTTC. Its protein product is CASSSPSGGAETQYF.

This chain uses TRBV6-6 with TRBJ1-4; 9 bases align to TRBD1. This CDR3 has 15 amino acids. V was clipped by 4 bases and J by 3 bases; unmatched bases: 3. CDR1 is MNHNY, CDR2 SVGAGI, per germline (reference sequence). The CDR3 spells CASSSRDRANEKLFF. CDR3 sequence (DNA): TGTGCCAGCAGTTCCCGGGACAGGGCTAATGAAAAACTGTTTTTT.

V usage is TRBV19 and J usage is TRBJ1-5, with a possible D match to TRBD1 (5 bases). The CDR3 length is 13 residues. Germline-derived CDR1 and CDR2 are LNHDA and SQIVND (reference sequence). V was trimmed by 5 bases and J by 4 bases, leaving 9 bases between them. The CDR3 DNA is TGTGCCAGTAGTCCTGGGGCAAATCAGCCCCAGCATTTT. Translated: CASSPGANQPQHF. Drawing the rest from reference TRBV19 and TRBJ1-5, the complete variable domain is DGGITQSPKYLFRKEGQNVTLSCEQNLNHDAMYWYRQDPGQGLRLIYYSQIVNDFQKGDIAEGYSVSREKKESFPLTVTSAQKNPTAFYLCASSPGANQPQHFGDGTRLSIL.

In nucleotides, the CDR3 is TGTGCCAGCAGCTTGGGGGCTAATGAGCAGTTCTTC. It yields the protein CASSLGANEQFF. This chain connects TRBV5-6 to TRBJ2-1; no reliable D call. CDR3 length: 12 residues. With 0 bases removed from V and 7 bases from J, the gap between germline ends came to 5 bases. Germline V lookup: CDR1 SGHDT, CDR2 YYEEEE.

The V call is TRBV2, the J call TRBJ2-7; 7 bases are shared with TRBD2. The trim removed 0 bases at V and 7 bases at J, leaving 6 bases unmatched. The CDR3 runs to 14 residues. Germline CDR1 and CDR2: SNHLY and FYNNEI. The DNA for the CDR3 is TGTGCCAGCAGTGAAGCCCTAAGGGAGGGGGAGCAGTACGTC. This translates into CASSEALREGEQYV.

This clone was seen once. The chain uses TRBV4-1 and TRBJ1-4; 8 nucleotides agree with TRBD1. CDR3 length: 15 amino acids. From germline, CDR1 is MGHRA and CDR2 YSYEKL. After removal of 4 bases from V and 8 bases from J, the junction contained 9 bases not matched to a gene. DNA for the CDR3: TGCGCCAGCAGCCCAGGGGGCTCCGGGCGGGAAAAACTGTTTTTT. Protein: CASSPGGSGREKLFF.

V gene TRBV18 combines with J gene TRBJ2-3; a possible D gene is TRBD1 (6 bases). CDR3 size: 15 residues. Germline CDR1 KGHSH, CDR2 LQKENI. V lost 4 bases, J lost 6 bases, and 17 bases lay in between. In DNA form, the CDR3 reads TGTGCCAGCTCACGATCTGCAGGGGTGGGTGATACGCAGTATTTT. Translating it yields CASSRSAGVGDTQYF.

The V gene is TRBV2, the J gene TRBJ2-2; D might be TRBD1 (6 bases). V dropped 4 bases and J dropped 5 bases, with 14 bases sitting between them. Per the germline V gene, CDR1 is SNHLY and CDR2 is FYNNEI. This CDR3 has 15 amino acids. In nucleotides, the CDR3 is TGTGCCAGCAGTGGAGGGACCAGGGGAACCGGGGAGCTGTTTTTT. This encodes CASSGGTRGTGELFF.

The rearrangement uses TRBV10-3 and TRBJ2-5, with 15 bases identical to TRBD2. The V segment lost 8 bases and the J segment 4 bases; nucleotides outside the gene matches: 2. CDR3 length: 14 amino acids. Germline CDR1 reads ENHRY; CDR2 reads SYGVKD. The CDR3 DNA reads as TGTGCCATCCGGACTAGCGGGGGGGCAGAGACCCAGTACTTC. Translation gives CAIRTSGGAETQYF.

CDR3 coding DNA: TGTGCCAGCTCACCTGTGTACGTACAGGCTCCTGGCTACACCTTC. This codes for CASSPVYVQAPGYTF. This chain joins TRBV18 and TRBJ1-2; weak D call: TRBD1 (5 bases). The CDR3 contains 15 residues. Looked up from germline, CDR1 is KGHSH and CDR2 is LQKENI. V dropped 3 bases and J dropped 7 bases, with 18 bases sitting between them. The full variable domain, in which reference TRBV18 and TRBJ1-2 provide the parts outside the CDR3, is NAGVMQNPRHLVRRRGQEARLRCSPMKGHSHVYWYRQLPEEGLKFMVYLQKENIIDESGMPKERFSAEFPKEGPSILRIQQVVRGDSAAYFCASSPVYVQAPGYTFGSGTRLTVV.

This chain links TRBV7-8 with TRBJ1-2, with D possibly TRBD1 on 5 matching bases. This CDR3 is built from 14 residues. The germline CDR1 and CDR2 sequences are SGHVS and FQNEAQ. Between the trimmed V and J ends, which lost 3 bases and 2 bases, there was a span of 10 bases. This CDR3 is CASSFGQTNYGYTF. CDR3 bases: TGTGCCAGCAGCTTCGGACAAACCAACTATGGCTACACCTTC.

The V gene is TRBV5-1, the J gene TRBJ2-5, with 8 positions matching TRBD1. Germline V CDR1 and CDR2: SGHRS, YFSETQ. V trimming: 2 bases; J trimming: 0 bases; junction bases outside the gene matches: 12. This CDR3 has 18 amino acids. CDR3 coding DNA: TGCGCCAGCAGCTTCTTCGTTGTGGCAGGGGGCGACCAAGAGACCCAGTACTTC. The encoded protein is CASSFFVVAGGDQETQYF.

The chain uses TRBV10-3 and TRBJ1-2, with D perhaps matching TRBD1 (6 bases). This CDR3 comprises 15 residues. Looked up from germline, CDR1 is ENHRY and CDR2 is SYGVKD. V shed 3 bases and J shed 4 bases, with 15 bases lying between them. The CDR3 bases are TGTGCCATCAGTGACCCACAGGGAAGAAGCTATGGCTACACCTTC. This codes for CAISDPQGRSYGYTF.

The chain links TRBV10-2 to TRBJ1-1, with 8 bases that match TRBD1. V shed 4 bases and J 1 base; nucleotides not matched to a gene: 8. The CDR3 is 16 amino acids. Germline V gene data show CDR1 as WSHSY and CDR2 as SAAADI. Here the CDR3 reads CASSARTGRTNTEAFF. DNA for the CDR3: TGCGCCAGCAGTGCTAGGACAGGGAGAACGAACACTGAAGCTTTCTTT.

This chain's CDR3 is CASSGPPVGEKLFF. CDR3 sequence (DNA): TGTGCCAGCAGTGGGCCTCCTGTGGGTGAAAAACTGTTTTTT. The chain uses TRBV6-6 and TRBJ1-4; no clear D. CDR3 length: 14 residues. Germline V CDR1 and CDR2: MNHNY, SVGAGI (reference sequence). V lost 5 bases, J lost 7 bases, and 14 bases lay in between.

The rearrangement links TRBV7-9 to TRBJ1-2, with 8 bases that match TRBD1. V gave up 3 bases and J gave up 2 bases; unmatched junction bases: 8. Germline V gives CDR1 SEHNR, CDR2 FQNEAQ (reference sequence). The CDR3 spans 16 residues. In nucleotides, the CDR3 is TGTGCCAGCAGCTTGAAGGACAGGGAACACAACTATGGCTACACCTTC. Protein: CASSLKDREHNYGYTF. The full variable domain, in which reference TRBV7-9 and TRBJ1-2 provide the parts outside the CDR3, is DTGVSQNPRHKITKRGQNVTFRCDPISEHNRLYWYRQTLGQGPEFLTYFQNEAQLEKSRLLSDRFSAERPKGSFSTLEIQRTEQGDSAMYLCASSLKDREHNYGYTFGSGTRLTVV.

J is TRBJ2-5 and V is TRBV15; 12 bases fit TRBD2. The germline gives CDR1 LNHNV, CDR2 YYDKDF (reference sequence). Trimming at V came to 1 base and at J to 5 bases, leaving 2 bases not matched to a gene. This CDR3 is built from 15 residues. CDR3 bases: TGTGCCACCAGCAGAGGACTAGCGGGGGAGGAGACCCAGTACTTC. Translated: CATSRGLAGEETQYF.

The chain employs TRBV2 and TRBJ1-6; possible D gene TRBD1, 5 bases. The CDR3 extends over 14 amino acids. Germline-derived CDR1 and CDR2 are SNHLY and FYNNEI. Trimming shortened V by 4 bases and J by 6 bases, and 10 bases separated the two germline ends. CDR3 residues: CASSGQIPNSPLHF. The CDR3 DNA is TGTGCCAGCAGTGGACAGATTCCTAATTCACCCCTCCACTTT.

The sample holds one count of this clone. This CDR3 reads CASRANYGYTF. Written as DNA, the CDR3 is TGTGCCAGCCGGGCTAACTATGGCTACACCTTC. The chain links TRBV19 to TRBJ1-2; D call uncertain. This CDR3 has 11 amino acids. V was cut by 9 bases and J by 0 bases, with 5 bases left in between. Germline lookup yields CDR1 LNHDA and CDR2 SQIVND (reference sequence).

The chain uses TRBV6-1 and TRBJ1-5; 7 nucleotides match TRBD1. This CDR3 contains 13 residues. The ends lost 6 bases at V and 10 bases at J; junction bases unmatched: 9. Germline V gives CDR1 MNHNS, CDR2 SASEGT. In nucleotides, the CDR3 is TGTGCCAGCAGAGGACAGGAGTGGGACCCCCAGCATTTT. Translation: CASRGQEWDPQHF.